This TCR beta chain derives from a study of beta chain features in type 1 diabetes. The entirety of the isolated RNA underwent reverse transcription, so expressed TCRB transcripts were sequenced. Sequenced naive, central memory and regulatory T cell samples produced an average of about 3.6 million reads. The repertoire was sequenced with immunoSEQ multiplex PCR; TCRdb's copy has only in-frame clones and lacks some. The sample includes 140,000 or so clones, roughly a tenth of them seen just once. Sorting with CD45RO/CCR7/CD25/CD127/CD95/CD27 yielded naive, central memory, regulatory and stem-like memory CD4+ cells. Looked up from germline, CDR1 is MDHEN and CDR2 is SYDVKM. V shed 7 bases and J shed 5 bases, with 12 bases lying between them. The CDR3 loop spans 14 amino acids. This clone turned up a few times.

The receptor's source is a man between 18 and 35 years old in good health. Sequenced material: naive CD4+ T cells from blood. The J gene is TRBJ1-6, the V gene TRBV28; perhaps TRBD1 as D (5 bases). CDR3 sequence (DNA): TGTGCCAGCAACTTCGGGGGAAATAATTCACCCCTCCACTTT. It yields the protein CASNFGGNNSPLHF.